The rows below give T cell receptor beta chains drawn from one sample of a study of T cell clones after liver transplantation. Some clones are missing from TCRdb's copy, which holds only in-frame ones; the method was immunoSEQ multiplex PCR. The table records fewer than 85,000 clones, 75% to 90% of them present only once. The source was CD4+ T cells from blood, collected at the 22-month timepoint. The receptors here all came from a human patient who received a liver transplant. Some T cells may be the graft donor's. The CDR3 runs from the conserved cysteine through the conserved F or W. Fields, in order: clone size, J gene, D gene, V gene, CDR3 DNA, CDR3 protein. The D gene is left open where the match is weak. Not all rows give a size; the values are once, few, many and, for expanded clones, a class.

- TRBJ2-7 TRBD2 TRBV4-3 TGCGCCAGCAGCCAGTATGGACTAGCGGGGGGCTACGAGCAGTACTTC CASSQYGLAGGYEQYF
- TRBJ2-3 TRBD2 TRBV7-3 TGTGCCAGCAGCTTAACGACTAGCGGGGTCACAGATACGCAGTATTTT CASSLTTSGVTDTQYF
- TRBJ2-7 - TRBV21-1 TGTGCCAGCAGCAAAAAGAGTCGGGTGCGGGAGTTCTGGTACGAGCAGTACTTC CASSKKSRVREFWYEQYF
- TRBJ2-7 TRBD2 TRBV27 TGTGCCAGCGGACGAGATAGCGGGGTAACCTACGAGCAGTACTTC CASGRDSGVTYEQYF
- TRBJ1-5 TRBD1 TRBV4-1 TGCGCCAGCAGCCAAGACCCAACCGAGACAGGGAGGCAGCCCCAGCATTTT CASSQDPTETGRQPQHF
- TRBJ2-7 - TRBV28 TGTGCCAGCACTCAGCGAGGAGGGCCGTACGAGCAGTACTTC CASTQRGGPYEQYF
- TRBJ2-5 - TRBV4-3 TGCGCCAGCAGCCAAGTTTTCGGAGAGACCCAGTACTTC CASSQVFGETQYF
- TRBJ2-5 - TRBV30 TGTGCCGGCGGGGGCGGAGAGACCCAGTACTTC CAGGGGETQYF
- TRBJ1-1 - TRBV7-6 TGTGCCAGCAGCTTCGAGGAAATGGCGACTGAAGCTTTCTTT CASSFEEMATEAFF
- TRBJ1-3 - TRBV15 TGTGCCACCAGCAGAGATAGGGGCTCTGGAAACACCATATATTTT CATSRDRGSGNTIYF
- TRBJ2-3 TRBD1 TRBV7-2 TGTGCCAGCAGCTCAGGACAGGGGGCGTTGTATTTT CASSSGQGALYF
- TRBJ2-1 - TRBV4-1 TGCGCCAGCAGCCAAGATTCCCTAGCGCTAAGGGGTGAGCAGTTCTTC CASSQDSLALRGEQFF
- TRBJ1-1 TRBD1 TRBV2 TGTGCCAGTCGGGACAGGGGTCGTGAAGCTTTCTTT CASRDRGREAFF
- TRBJ2-5 TRBD2 TRBV9 TGTGCCAGCAGCGGGGGAGGGCGCGAGACCCAGTACTTC CASSGGGRETQYF
- TRBJ2-1 TRBD2 TRBV19 TGTGCCAGTAGGAAAAACCAGCGGACTAGCGGGGGGAACAATGAGCAGTTCTTC CASRKNQRTSGGNNEQFF
- TRBJ2-3 TRBD2 TRBV18 TGTGCCAGCTCACCTAGCGGGGGCACAGATACGCAGTATTTT CASSPSGGTDTQYF
- TRBJ1-3 - TRBV19 TGTGCCAGTTCCCTCCGCGTGACAGCCTCTGGAAACACCATATATTTT CASSLRVTASGNTIYF
- TRBJ2-5 - TRBV28 TGTGCCAGCAGTACAAAAGAGACCCAGTACTTC CASSTKETQYF
- TRBJ2-5 TRBD2 TRBV2 TGTGCCAGCAGTGTCGGAGCGGGGGTCGGGGAGACCCAGTACTTC CASSVGAGVGETQYF
- TRBJ2-5 TRBD2 TRBV9 TGTGCCAGCAGCGTAGGTCCTAGCGGAGAGACCCAGTACTTC CASSVGPSGETQYF
few TRBJ2-5 - TRBV4-3 TGCGCCAGCAGCCAAGATACCAGTAAAGAGACCCAGTACTTC CASSQDTSKETQYF
- TRBJ1-2 TRBD1 TRBV7-2 TGTGCCAGCAGATTCGGAGGGGGCTACTATGGCTACACCTTC CASRFGGGYYGYTF
- TRBJ2-5 TRBD1 TRBV4-3 TGCGCCAGCAGCCAGGATGACAGGGACAGGGAGCAGTACTTC CASSQDDRDREQYF
few TRBJ2-7 - TRBV7-8 TGTGCCAGCAGCTTAGTAGGCAGGGAGCGCGAGCAGTACTTC CASSLVGREREQYF
- TRBJ2-5 TRBD2 TRBV5-6 TGTGCCAGCAGCGCGGGACTAGCGGGGAGCGGGGAGACCCAGTACTTC CASSAGLAGSGETQYF
- TRBJ2-1 TRBD1 TRBV6-4 TGTGCCAGCAGTTCTATTTCTACAGGGGGCGGTTACAATGAGCAGTTCTTC CASSSISTGGGYNEQFF
- TRBJ2-1 TRBD2 TRBV5-4 TGTGCCAGCAGCCGGACTAGCGACTCCTACAATGAGCAGTTCTTC CASSRTSDSYNEQFF
once TRBJ2-6 - TRBV19 TGTGCCAGTCTATCGGGACTCTTGGGGGCCAACGTCCTGACTTTC CASLSGLLGANVLTF
- TRBJ1-2 - TRBV5-6 TGTGCCAGCAGCTTGGTTCAGGCCGTCGGGAGTGGCTACACCTTC CASSLVQAVGSGYTF
- TRBJ2-7 TRBD1 TRBV5-1 TGCGCCAGCAGCTCCGGGACAGGGGATTACGAGCAGTACTTC CASSSGTGDYEQYF
- TRBJ2-2 - TRBV30 TGTGCCTGGAGTGCGTCATCAGCAGGGGAGCTGTTTTTT CAWSASSAGELFF
- TRBJ2-2 TRBD2 TRBV2 TGTGCCAGCAGCCTAGCGGGGTTCGCGAACACCGGGGAGCTGTTTTTT CASSLAGFANTGELFF
once TRBJ2-1 - TRBV7-9 TGTGCCAGCGGTCTCAGGGGTGAGCAGTTCTTC CASGLRGEQFF
few TRBJ2-7 - TRBV25-1 TGTGCCAGCAGTGAACAGGGCACCTACGAGCAGTACTTC CASSEQGTYEQYF
- TRBJ1-1 TRBD1 TRBV18 TGTGCCAGCTCACCAAACCATTTGACAGGGACGAACACTGAAGCTTTCTTT CASSPNHLTGTNTEAFF
few TRBJ1-1 - TRBV6-1 TGTGCCAGCAGTGAAAGGCAGGGACAAAAAGACAAGGCTTTCTTT CASSERQGQKDKAFF
- TRBJ1-2 - TRBV15 TGTGCCACCAGCAGAGGGGCAGGGGTCGGTGGCTACACCTTC CATSRGAGVGGYTF
- TRBJ2-2 - TRBV27 TGTGCCAGCAGTTTAATGAGGGCCGGGGAGCTGTTTTTT CASSLMRAGELFF
- TRBJ2-3 - TRBV4-2 TGTGCCAGCAGCCAAGAGTATCACAGCGGTACGCAGTATTTT CASSQEYHSGTQYF
- TRBJ1-2 - TRBV6-5 TGTGCCAGCAATAGTCCCGCGACGAGCTATGGCTACACCTTC CASNSPATSYGYTF
few TRBJ1-5 - TRBV7-2 TGTGCCAGCAGCCCAGGAAGCAATCAGCCCCAGCATTTT CASSPGSNQPQHF